A selection of T cell receptor beta chains follows, all from one sample in a study of cytomegalovirus exposure and HLA in healthy donors. Using immunoSEQ multiplex PCR, the repertoire was profiled, and TCRdb retains in-frame clones only, with some absent. The sample lists about 160,000 clones; roughly 70% were seen once. The sample was PBMCs. These receptors all come from a woman aged 50 to 60 in good health and CMV-seropositive. CDR3s include the opening cysteine and the closing phenylalanine or tryptophan. A D gene is named only where the DNA matches it firmly. Clone size, where shown, is once, few, many, or a class for clones that have expanded.

.	TRBD2	TRBV15	TRBJ2-5	CATSTRRGGEVQYF	TGTGCCACCAGCACCCGGCGGGGGGGAGAGGTGCAGTACTTC
.	.	TRBV6-1	TRBJ2-3	CASTPGQRTDTQYF	TGTGCCAGCACCCCGGGACAACGCACAGATACGCAGTATTTT
.	.	TRBV5-1	TRBJ2-3	CASSFQVFSDTQYF	TGCGCCAGCAGCTTCCAGGTATTTTCGGATACGCAGTATTTT
few	.	TRBV27	TRBJ1-2	CASSFSMGGYGYTF	TGTGCCAGCAGTTTTAGCATGGGAGGCTATGGCTACACCTTC
few	TRBD2	TRBV7-9	TRBJ2-1	CASSFLRAGGYEQFF	TGTGCCAGCAGCTTCCTAAGGGCGGGGGGGTATGAGCAGTTCTTC
.	.	TRBV29-1	TRBJ1-1	CSVGWGTAEAFF	TGCAGCGTTGGTTGGGGGACTGCTGAAGCTTTCTTT
.	.	TRBV6-5	TRBJ1-1	CASSYPGNTEAFF	TGTGCCAGCAGTTACCCGGGGAACACTGAAGCTTTCTTT
.	TRBD1	TRBV10-3	TRBJ2-1	CAISPDRVNNEQFF	TGTGCCATCAGTCCGGACAGGGTAAACAATGAGCAGTTCTTC
.	TRBD2	TRBV9	TRBJ2-3	CASSVALSSGGNTDTQYF	TGTGCCAGCAGCGTAGCCCTTTCTAGCGGGGGGAACACAGATACGCAGTATTTT
once	.	TRBV2	TRBJ1-6	CASRDGQINSPLHF	TGTGCCAGCAGGGATGGACAGATTAATTCACCCCTCCACTTT
few	.	TRBV4-1	TRBJ2-2	CASRNQGSATGELFF	TGCGCCAGCAGGAACCAGGGAAGCGCGACCGGGGAGCTGTTTTTT
.	TRBD2	TRBV25-1	TRBJ2-3	CASSKTSGGDQDTQYF	TGTGCCAGCAGTAAGACTAGCGGGGGGGACCAAGATACGCAGTATTTT
.	TRBD1	TRBV27	TRBJ2-7	CASSRGQGAYEQYF	TGTGCCAGCAGTCGGGGACAGGGGGCCTACGAGCAGTACTTC
.	TRBD1	TRBV29-1	TRBJ1-2	CSGQGGGYGYTF	TGCAGCGGACAGGGGGGCGGATATGGCTACACCTTC
.	TRBD2	TRBV5-1	TRBJ2-1	CASSLTGLAWNEQFF	TGCGCCAGCAGCTTGACCGGACTAGCTTGGAATGAGCAGTTCTTC
.	TRBD1	TRBV5-6	TRBJ1-1	CASSRTGWAEAFF	TGTGCCAGCAGCAGGACAGGGTGGGCTGAAGCTTTCTTT
.	TRBD1	TRBV6-1	TRBJ1-2	CASSHQSDRVAGYTF	TGTGCCAGCAGTCATCAATCGGACAGGGTAGCTGGCTACACCTTC
.	.	TRBV9	TRBJ2-1	CASSVRAGPYNEQFF	TGTGCCAGCAGCGTGAGGGCGGGGCCCTACAATGAGCAGTTCTTC
.	TRBD1	TRBV5-1	TRBJ1-5	CASSLTTGGLGPQHF	TGCGCCAGCAGCTTGACCACAGGGGGTTTAGGGCCCCAGCATTTT
.	.	TRBV6-1	TRBJ2-7	CASSPPSGSYEQYF	TGTGCCAGCAGCCCCCCCAGCGGGTCTTACGAGCAGTACTTC
.	.	TRBV6-5	TRBJ2-1	CASSYSRTANEQFF	TGTGCCAGCAGTTACTCGAGGACAGCAAATGAGCAGTTCTTC
.	.	TRBV19	TRBJ2-2	CASSNWPVVPGELFF	TGTGCCAGTAGTAATTGGCCAGTGGTCCCCGGGGAGCTGTTTTTT
.	TRBD1	TRBV5-1	TRBJ2-2	CASLQGTNTGELFF	TGCGCCAGCTTACAGGGGACCAACACCGGGGAGCTGTTTTTT
.	.	TRBV5-1	TRBJ1-2	CASSPGSPGGYTF	TGCGCCAGCAGCCCAGGGTCCCCGGGTGGCTACACCTTC
.	.	TRBV7-3	TRBJ2-2	CASSPQGANTGELFF	TGTGCCAGCAGCCCACAGGGAGCGAACACCGGGGAGCTGTTTTTT
.	TRBD1	TRBV27	TRBJ1-6	CASRTGSSYNSPLHF	TGTGCCAGCAGGACAGGGAGCTCCTATAATTCACCCCTCCACTTT
.	TRBD1	TRBV5-4	TRBJ1-1	CASSPGGGNAEAFF	TGTGCCAGCAGCCCAGGGGGTGGGAACGCTGAAGCTTTCTTT
once	.	TRBV29-1	TRBJ1-4	CSVDLTGSEKLFF	TGCAGCGTTGATCTAACAGGGTCTGAAAAACTGTTTTTT
few	TRBD2	TRBV7-2	TRBJ2-5	CASSLARQTSGGKEETQYF	TGTGCCAGCAGCTTAGCGCGCCAGACTAGCGGGGGCAAGGAGGAGACCCAGTACTTC
.	TRBD1	TRBV10-3	TRBJ2-3	CAISHSLQGRGPWEDTQYF	TGTGCCATCAGTCACTCCCTTCAGGGCAGGGGGCCATGGGAAGATACGCAGTATTTT
.	.	TRBV20-1	TRBJ2-3	CSVSRGDTQYF	TGCAGTGTAAGCAGGGGAGATACGCAGTATTTT
.	.	TRBV7-6	TRBJ1-3	CASSPTPNNNAIYF	TGTGCCAGCAGCCCCACCCCCAACAACAACGCCATATATTTT
.	.	TRBV2	TRBJ2-7	CASSLRLGAYEQYF	TGTGCCAGCAGTCTAAGACTGGGAGCCTACGAGCAGTACTTC
.	.	TRBV12-2	TRBJ2-7	CASRFILAGTYEQYF	TGTGCAAGTCGCTTCATTTTAGCGGGAACCTACGAGCAGTACTTC
.	.	TRBV5-1	TRBJ2-7	CASSLATPGASYEQYF	TGCGCCAGCAGCTTGGCCACGCCTGGGGCCTCCTACGAGCAGTACTTC
.	.	TRBV15	TRBJ1-3	CATSRDRAAGNTIYF	TGTGCCACCAGCAGAGACAGGGCCGCTGGAAACACCATATATTTT
.	.	TRBV7-3	TRBJ2-5	CASSSGLGETQYF	TGTGCCAGCAGCTCAGGGTTGGGAGAGACCCAGTACTTC
few	.	TRBV5-6	TRBJ2-5	CASSLAAGLQETQYF	TGTGCCAGCAGCTTGGCGGCGGGTTTACAAGAGACCCAGTACTTC
.	.	TRBV27	TRBJ2-5	CASRLISGPRTKETQYF	TGTGCCAGCAGACTTATTTCTGGTCCTCGGACTAAAGAGACCCAGTACTTC
.	.	TRBV4-1	TRBJ1-1	CASSQDKNKNTEAFF	TGCGCCAGCAGCCAAGATAAGAACAAGAACACTGAAGCTTTCTTT
.	TRBD1	TRBV15	TRBJ2-1	CATSRVSGGYNEQFF	TGTGCCACCAGCAGAGTCTCAGGGGGTTACAATGAGCAGTTCTTC
.	.	TRBV28	TRBJ1-2	CASSFPGDRGYTF	TGTGCCAGCAGTTTCCCCGGGGATCGTGGCTACACCTTC
.	TRBD1	TRBV12-5	TRBJ2-2	CASGRGPNTGELFF	TGTGCTAGTGGTAGGGGGCCGAACACCGGGGAGCTGTTTTTT
.	.	TRBV28	TRBJ1-6	CASGPGKLNSPLHF	TGTGCCAGCGGCCCGGGGAAGTTAAATTCACCCCTCCACTTT